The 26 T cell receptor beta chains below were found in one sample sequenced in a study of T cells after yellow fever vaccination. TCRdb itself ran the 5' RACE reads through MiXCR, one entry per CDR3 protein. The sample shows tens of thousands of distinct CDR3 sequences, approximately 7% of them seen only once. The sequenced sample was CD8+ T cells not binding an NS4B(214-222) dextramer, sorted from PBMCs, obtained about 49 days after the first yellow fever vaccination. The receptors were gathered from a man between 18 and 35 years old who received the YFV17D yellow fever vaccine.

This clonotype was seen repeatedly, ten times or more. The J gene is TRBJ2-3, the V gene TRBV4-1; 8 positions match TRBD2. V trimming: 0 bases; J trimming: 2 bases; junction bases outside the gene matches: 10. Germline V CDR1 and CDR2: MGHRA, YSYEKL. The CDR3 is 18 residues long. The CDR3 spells CASSQEAGGGGITDTQYF. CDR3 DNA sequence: TGCGCCAGCAGCCAAGAAGCCGGTGGCGGGGGGATCACAGATACGCAGTATTTT.

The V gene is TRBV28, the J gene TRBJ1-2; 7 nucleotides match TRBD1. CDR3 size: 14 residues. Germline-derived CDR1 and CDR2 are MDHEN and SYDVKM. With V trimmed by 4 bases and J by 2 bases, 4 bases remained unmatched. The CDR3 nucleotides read TGTGCCAGCAGTTCCGGACAGGTCAACTATGGCTACACCTTC. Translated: CASSSGQVNYGYTF.

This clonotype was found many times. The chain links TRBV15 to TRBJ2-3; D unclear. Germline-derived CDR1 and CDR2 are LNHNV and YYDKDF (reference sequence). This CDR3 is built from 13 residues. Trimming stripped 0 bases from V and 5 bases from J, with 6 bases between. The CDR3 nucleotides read TGTGCCACCAGCAGAGATCTTGAAGATACGCAGTATTTT. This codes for CATSRDLEDTQYF.

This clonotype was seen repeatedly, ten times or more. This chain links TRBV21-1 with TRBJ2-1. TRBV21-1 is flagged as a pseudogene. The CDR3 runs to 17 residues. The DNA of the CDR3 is TGTGCCAGCAGCAAAGTGTGGGAAAGTTGCTCCTACAATGAGCAGTTCTTC. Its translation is CASSKVWESCSYNEQFF.

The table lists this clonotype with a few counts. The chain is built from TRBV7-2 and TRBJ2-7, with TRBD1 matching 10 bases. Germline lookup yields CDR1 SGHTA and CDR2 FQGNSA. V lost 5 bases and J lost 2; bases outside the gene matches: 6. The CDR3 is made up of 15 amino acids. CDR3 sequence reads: CASSKPGTGAYEQYF. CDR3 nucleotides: TGTGCCAGCAGCAAACCCGGGACAGGGGCCTACGAGCAGTACTTC. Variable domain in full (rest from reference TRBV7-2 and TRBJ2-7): GAGVSQSPSNKVTEKGKDVELRCDPISGHTALYWYRQSLGQGLEFLIYFQGNSAPDKSGLPSDRFSAERTGGSVSTLTIQRTQQEDSAVYLCASSKPGTGAYEQYFGPGTRLTVT.

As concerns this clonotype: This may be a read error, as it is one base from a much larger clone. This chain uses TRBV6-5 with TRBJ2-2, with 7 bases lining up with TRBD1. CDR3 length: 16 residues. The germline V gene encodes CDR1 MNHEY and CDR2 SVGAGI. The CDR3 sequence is CACSYEGGSDTGELFF. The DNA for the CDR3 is TGTGCCTGCAGTTACGAAGGGGGCAGTGACACCGGGGAGCTGTTTTTT.

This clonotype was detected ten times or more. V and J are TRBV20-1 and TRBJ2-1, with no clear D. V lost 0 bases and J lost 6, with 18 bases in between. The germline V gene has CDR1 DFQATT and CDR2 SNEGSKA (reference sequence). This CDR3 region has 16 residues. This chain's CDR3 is CSARDLRAPPTNEQFF. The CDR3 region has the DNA TGCAGTGCTAGAGACCTTCGCGCCCCCCCGACCAATGAGCAGTTCTTC.

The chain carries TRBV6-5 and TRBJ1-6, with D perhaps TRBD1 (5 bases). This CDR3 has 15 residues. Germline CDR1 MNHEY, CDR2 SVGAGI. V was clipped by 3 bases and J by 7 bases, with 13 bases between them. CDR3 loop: CASSYSGIGNSPLHF. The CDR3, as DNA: TGTGCCAGCAGTTATTCAGGGATAGGGAATTCACCCCTCCACTTT.

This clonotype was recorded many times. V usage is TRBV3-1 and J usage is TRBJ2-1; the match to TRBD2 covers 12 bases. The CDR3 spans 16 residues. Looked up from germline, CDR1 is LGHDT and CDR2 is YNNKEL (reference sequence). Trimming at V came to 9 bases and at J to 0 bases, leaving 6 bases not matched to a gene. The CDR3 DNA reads TGTGCCAGACGGACTAGCGGGGTTTCCTCCTACAATGAGCAGTTCTTC. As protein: CARRTSGVSSYNEQFF.

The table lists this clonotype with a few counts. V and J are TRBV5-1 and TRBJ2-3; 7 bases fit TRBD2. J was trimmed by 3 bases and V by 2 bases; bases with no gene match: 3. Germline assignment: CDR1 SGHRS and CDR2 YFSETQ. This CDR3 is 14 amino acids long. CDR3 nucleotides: TGCGCCAGCAGCTTCTGGGGGGGAACAGATACGCAGTATTTT. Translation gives CASSFWGGTDTQYF.

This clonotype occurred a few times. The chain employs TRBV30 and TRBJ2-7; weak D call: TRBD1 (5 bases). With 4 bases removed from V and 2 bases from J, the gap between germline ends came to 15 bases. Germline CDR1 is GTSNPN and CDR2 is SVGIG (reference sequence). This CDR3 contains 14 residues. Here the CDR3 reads CAWTGKGGPYEQYF. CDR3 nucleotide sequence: TGTGCCTGGACAGGGAAGGGCGGTCCCTACGAGCAGTACTTC.

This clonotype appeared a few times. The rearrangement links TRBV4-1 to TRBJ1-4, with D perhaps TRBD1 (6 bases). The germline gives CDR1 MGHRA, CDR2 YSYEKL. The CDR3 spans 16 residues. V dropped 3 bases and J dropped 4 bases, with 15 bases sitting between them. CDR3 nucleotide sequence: TGCGCCAGCAGCCACAGTGGGGGGGCATTTAATGAAAAACTGTTTTTT. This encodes CASSHSGGAFNEKLFF.

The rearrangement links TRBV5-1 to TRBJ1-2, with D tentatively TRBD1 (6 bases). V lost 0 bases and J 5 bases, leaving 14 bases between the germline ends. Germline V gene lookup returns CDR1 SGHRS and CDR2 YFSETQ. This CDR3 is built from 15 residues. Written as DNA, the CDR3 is TGCGCCAGCAGCTTGGCCGTGATAGGGGGGTATGGCTACACCTTC. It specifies CASSLAVIGGYGYTF.

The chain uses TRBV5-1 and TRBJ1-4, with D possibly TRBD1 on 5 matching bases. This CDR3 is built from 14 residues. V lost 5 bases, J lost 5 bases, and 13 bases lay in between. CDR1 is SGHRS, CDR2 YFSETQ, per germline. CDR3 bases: TGCGCCAGCAGGGCCGGGACTGCGAATGAAAAACTGTTTTTT. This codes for CASRAGTANEKLFF.

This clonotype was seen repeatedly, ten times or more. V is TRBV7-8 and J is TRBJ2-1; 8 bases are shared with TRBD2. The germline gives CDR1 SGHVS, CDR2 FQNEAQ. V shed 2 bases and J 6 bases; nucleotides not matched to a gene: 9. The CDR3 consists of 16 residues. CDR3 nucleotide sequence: TGTGCCAGCAGCTTAACCTGGACTAGCTGGGGCAATGAGCAGTTCTTC. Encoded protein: CASSLTWTSWGNEQFF.

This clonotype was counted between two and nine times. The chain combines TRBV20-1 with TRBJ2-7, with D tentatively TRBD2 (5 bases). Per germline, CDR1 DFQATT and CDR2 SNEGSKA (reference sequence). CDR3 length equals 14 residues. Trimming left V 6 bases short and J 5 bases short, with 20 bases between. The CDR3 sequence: CSAAGVGVWDEQYV. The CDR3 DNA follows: TGCAGTGCCGCGGGTGTCGGGGTTTGGGACGAGCAGTACGTC.

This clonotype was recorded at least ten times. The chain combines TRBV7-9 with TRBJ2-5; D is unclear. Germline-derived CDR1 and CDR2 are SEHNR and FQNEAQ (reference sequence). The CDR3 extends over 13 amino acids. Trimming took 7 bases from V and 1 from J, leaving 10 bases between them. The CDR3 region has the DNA TGTGCCAGCACTTGGAAGAGCCAAGAGACCCAGTACTTC. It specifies CASTWKSQETQYF.

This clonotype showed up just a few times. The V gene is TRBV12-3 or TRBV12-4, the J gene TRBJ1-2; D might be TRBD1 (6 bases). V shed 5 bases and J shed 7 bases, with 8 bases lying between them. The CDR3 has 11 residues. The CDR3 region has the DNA TGTGCCAGCAGTCCAGGGGCTGGCTACACCTTC. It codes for CASSPGAGYTF.

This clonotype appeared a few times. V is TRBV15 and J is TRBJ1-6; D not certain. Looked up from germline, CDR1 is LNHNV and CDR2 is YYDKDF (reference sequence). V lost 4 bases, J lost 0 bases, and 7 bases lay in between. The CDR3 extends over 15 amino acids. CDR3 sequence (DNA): TGTGCCACCAGCAAAGACACCTCCTATAATTCACCCCTCCACTTT. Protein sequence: CATSKDTSYNSPLHF.

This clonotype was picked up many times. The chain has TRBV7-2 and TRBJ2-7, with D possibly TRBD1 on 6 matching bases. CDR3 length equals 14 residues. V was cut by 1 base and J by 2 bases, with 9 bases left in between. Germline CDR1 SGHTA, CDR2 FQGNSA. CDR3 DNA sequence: TGTGCCAGCAGCTTAGGAGGGGGTACCTACGAGCAGTACGTC. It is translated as CASSLGGGTYEQYV.

CDR3 residues: CAISEMGSAYEQYF. CDR3 in DNA: TGTGCCATCAGTGAGATGGGGAGCGCCTACGAGCAGTACTTC. The rearrangement links TRBV10-3 to TRBJ2-7; a possible D gene is TRBD2 (5 bases). Trimming cost V 2 bases and J 2 bases, with 10 bases left between them. In germline, CDR1 is ENHRY, CDR2 SYGVKD. The CDR3 covers 14 residues.

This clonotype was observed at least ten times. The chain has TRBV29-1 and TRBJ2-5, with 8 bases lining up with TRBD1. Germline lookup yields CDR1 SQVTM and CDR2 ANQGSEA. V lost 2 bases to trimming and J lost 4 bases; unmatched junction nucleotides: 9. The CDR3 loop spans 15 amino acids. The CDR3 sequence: CSVEPRDRHPETQYF. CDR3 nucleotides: TGCAGCGTTGAACCCCGGGACAGGCATCCAGAGACCCAGTACTTC.

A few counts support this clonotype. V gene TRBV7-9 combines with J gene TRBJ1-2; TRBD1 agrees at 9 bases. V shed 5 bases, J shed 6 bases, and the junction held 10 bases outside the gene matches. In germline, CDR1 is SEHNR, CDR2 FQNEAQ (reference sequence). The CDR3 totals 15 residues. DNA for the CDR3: TGTGCCAGCAGCACACTAATCCGGGACAGGGATGGCTACACCTTC. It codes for CASSTLIRDRDGYTF.

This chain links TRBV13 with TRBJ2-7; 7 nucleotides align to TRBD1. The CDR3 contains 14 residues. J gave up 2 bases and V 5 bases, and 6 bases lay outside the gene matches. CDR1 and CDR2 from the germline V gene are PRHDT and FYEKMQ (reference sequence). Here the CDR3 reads CASSLRDSTYEQYF. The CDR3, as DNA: TGTGCCAGCAGCCTCCGGGACAGCACCTACGAGCAGTACTTC.

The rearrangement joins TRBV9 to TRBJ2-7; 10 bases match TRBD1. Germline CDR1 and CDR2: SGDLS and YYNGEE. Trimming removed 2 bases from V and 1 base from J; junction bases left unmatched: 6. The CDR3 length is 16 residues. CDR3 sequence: CASSVRRGQGSYEQYV. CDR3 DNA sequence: TGTGCCAGCAGCGTGAGGAGGGGACAGGGGTCCTACGAGCAGTACGTC.

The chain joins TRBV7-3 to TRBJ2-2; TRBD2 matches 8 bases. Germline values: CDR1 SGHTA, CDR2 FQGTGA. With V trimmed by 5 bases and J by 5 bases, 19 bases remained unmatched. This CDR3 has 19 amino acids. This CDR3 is CASSAPGGALSGVTGELFF. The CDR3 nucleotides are TGTGCCAGCAGCGCCCCGGGCGGGGCCCTTAGCGGGGTTACCGGGGAGCTGTTTTTT. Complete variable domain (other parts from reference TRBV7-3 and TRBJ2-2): GAGVSQTPSNKVTEKGKYVELRCDPISGHTALYWYRQSLGQGPEFLIYFQGTGAADDSGLPNDRFFAVRPEGSVSTLKIQRTERGDSAVYLCASSAPGGALSGVTGELFFGEGSRLTVL.